What follows are 18 T cell receptor beta chains derived from one specimen sequenced in a study of blood T cell repertoires in COVID-19. This table comes from immunoSEQ multiplex PCR, and its TCRdb copy is limited to in-frame clones, with some not included. The sample consists of around 260,000 clones, roughly 89% of them appearing once. What was sequenced was peripheral blood. The origin of the receptors is a woman in her twenties or thirties with active or convalescent COVID-19.

The chain recombines TRBV4-1 with TRBJ1-6; D call uncertain. V lost 5 bases, J lost 0 bases, and 11 bases lay in between. CDR3 length equals 16 residues. Per germline, CDR1 MGHRA and CDR2 YSYEKL. In DNA form, the CDR3 reads TGCGCCAGCAGCGGGCCGCTGAGCTCCTATAATTCACCCCTCCACTTT. It translates to CASSGPLSSYNSPLHF.

The chain links TRBV6-6 to TRBJ2-1; TRBD2 aligns across 13 bases. The CDR3 has 15 residues. With V trimmed by 4 bases and J by 7 bases, 4 bases remained unmatched. Germline V gives CDR1 MNHNY, CDR2 SVGAGI (reference sequence). The CDR3 here is CASSLTSGGGNEQFF. The CDR3 coding sequence is TGTGCCAGCAGTTTAACTAGCGGGGGGGGAAATGAGCAGTTCTTC.

J is TRBJ2-3 and V is TRBV11-3; 7 bases align to TRBD2. The CDR3 sequence is 15 residues long. Germline trimming cut 6 bases from V and 2 bases from J; bases unmatched to any gene: 8. The germline gives CDR1 SGHNT, CDR2 YENEEA. CDR3 nucleotides: TGTGCCAGCAGTCCCGGGACTACGAACACAGATACGCAGTATTTT. Its protein is CASSPGTTNTDTQYF.

The rearrangement joins TRBV19 to TRBJ1-1, with 7 bases identical to TRBD1. In germline, CDR1 is LNHDA, CDR2 SQIVND (reference sequence). The CDR3 contains 16 residues. V was clipped by 5 bases and J by 3 bases; unmatched bases: 12. CDR3 coding DNA: TGTGCCAGTAGTCCAACCTTGACAGGGATGGACACTGAAGCTTTCTTT. Amino acid sequence: CASSPTLTGMDTEAFF.

The chain couples TRBV6-5 to TRBJ1-6; D may be TRBD1 (6 bases). The CDR3 loop spans 15 amino acids. Germline V gene sequence: CDR1 MNHEY, CDR2 SVGAGI. V was shortened by 2 bases and J by 6 bases, with 11 bases between the two germline ends. CDR3 bases: TGTGCCAGCAGTTACGGCGCGGACAGTAATTCACCCCTCCACTTT. Residues: CASSYGADSNSPLHF.

The chain carries TRBV28 and TRBJ1-6, with TRBD1 identical over 8 bases. With V trimmed by 6 bases and J by 9 bases, 1 base remained unmatched. This CDR3 is 12 amino acids long. CDR1 and CDR2 from the germline V gene are MDHEN and SYDVKM. The CDR3 spells CASRTGGSPLHF. The CDR3 DNA reads TGTGCCAGCAGAACAGGGGGTTCACCCCTCCACTTT.

The CDR3 DNA follows: TGTGCCAGCAGGTCAGGGGGCCGGTATGGCTACACCTTC. It codes for CASRSGGRYGYTF. The rearrangement uses TRBV27 and TRBJ1-2, with 8 bases fitting TRBD1. The CDR3 sequence is 13 residues long. Germline V CDR1 and CDR2: MNHEY, SMNVEV (reference sequence). V gave up 6 bases and J gave up 5 bases; unmatched junction bases: 5.

This chain uses TRBV7-2 with TRBJ1-2, with D maybe TRBD1 (6 bases). Trimming cost V 7 bases and J 4 bases, with 13 bases left between them. From germline, CDR1 is SGHTA and CDR2 FQGNSA. The CDR3 runs to 13 residues. CDR3: CASNAGVGYGYTF. The CDR3 bases are TGTGCCAGCAACGCAGGGGTGGGCTATGGCTACACCTTC.

The rearrangement joins TRBV11-2 to TRBJ1-1; 7 nucleotides align to TRBD1. CDR1 and CDR2 (germline): SGHAT, FQNNGV. The junction had 2 bases not matched to a gene; V was cut back by 3 bases and J by 1 base. The CDR3 consists of 14 residues. The CDR3 sequence is CASSFGTANTEAFF. CDR3 coding DNA: TGTGCCAGCAGCTTTGGGACAGCGAACACTGAAGCTTTCTTT.

This clone turned up a few times. The chain links TRBV7-6 to TRBJ1-5; 7 bases align to TRBD1. This CDR3 spans 15 amino acids. Germline values: CDR1 SGHVS, CDR2 FNYEAQ. V shed 1 base, J shed 11 bases, and the junction held 11 bases outside the gene matches. CDR3 nucleotide sequence: TGTGCCAGCAGCTTAGGAGGGACAGTGGGGGAGTCCCAGCATTTT. It is translated as CASSLGGTVGESQHF.

The chain is built from TRBV19 and TRBJ2-3; D is perhaps TRBD2 (7 bases). With 6 bases removed from V and 5 bases from J, the gap between germline ends came to 21 bases. CDR1 is LNHDA, CDR2 SQIVND, per germline (reference sequence). The CDR3 is 16 amino acids. The CDR3 coding sequence is TGTGCCAGTAGCACCCCCCGGGGGGCTGCGGGAGATACGCAGTATTTT. This encodes CASSTPRGAAGDTQYF.

This sequence joins TRBV7-2 and TRBJ2-5, with TRBD1 matching over 7 bases. The CDR3 is 14 amino acids. Per germline, CDR1 SGHTA and CDR2 FQGNSA. J lost 4 bases, V lost 5 bases, and 7 bases had no gene match. The CDR3 DNA reads as TGTGCCAGCAGCCAAACAGGGGTCGGAGAGACCCAGTACTTC. Amino acids: CASSQTGVGETQYF.

This clone was counted once. This chain connects TRBV30 to TRBJ1-1; 10 bases match TRBD1. Germline CDR1 GTSNPN, CDR2 SVGIG (reference sequence). V lost 3 bases, J lost 5 bases, and 3 bases stayed unmatched. This CDR3 is built from 13 residues. CDR3 nucleotide sequence: TGTGCCTGGAGGGACAGGGGGAATACTGAAGCTTTCTTT. This codes for CAWRDRGNTEAFF.

This CDR3 reads CASSYSEAYNEQFF. CDR3 sequence (DNA): TGTGCCAGCAGTTACTCGGAGGCTTACAATGAGCAGTTCTTC. The rearrangement uses TRBV6-5 and TRBJ2-1, with D perhaps TRBD2 (5 bases). Looked up from germline, CDR1 is MNHEY and CDR2 is SVGAGI. The CDR3 spans 14 residues. With 0 bases removed from V and 4 bases from J, the gap between germline ends came to 7 bases.

This clone was seen a single time. This sequence joins TRBV5-4 and TRBJ2-1; 11 bases are shared with TRBD2. J was trimmed by 4 bases and V by 4 bases; bases with no gene match: 7. Germline V lookup: CDR1 SGHNT, CDR2 YYREEE (reference sequence). The CDR3 consists of 16 residues. The CDR3 spells CASSGRSSGGYNEQFF. DNA of the CDR3: TGTGCCAGCAGCGGGCGGTCTAGCGGGGGGTACAATGAGCAGTTCTTC. The whole variable domain, filled in from reference TRBV5-4 and TRBJ2-1, reads ETGVTQSPTHLIKTRGQQVTLRCSSQSGHNTVSWYQQALGQGPQFIFQYYREEENGRGNFPPRFSGLQFPNYSSELNVNALELDDSALYLCASSGRSSGGYNEQFFGPGTRLTVL.

The gene calls are TRBV19 and TRBJ1-2, with 7 bases matching TRBD1. The V and J ends lost 7 bases and 8 bases, in that order; junction bases with no gene match: 19. Germline CDR1 reads LNHDA; CDR2 reads SQIVND (reference sequence). The CDR3 length is 16 residues. The CDR3 DNA sequence: TGTGCCAGTACCGACGGAGGGGGCGGGTTATTGGGCGGCTACACCTTC. Translation gives CASTDGGGGLLGGYTF. The full variable domain, its missing parts supplied by reference TRBV19 and TRBJ1-2, is DGGITQSPKYLFRKEGQNVTLSCEQNLNHDAMYWYRQDPGQGLRLIYYSQIVNDFQKGDIAEGYSVSREKKESFPLTVTSAQKNPTAFYLCASTDGGGGLLGGYTFGSGTRLTVV.

The chain carries TRBV6-1 and TRBJ2-7; D unresolved. The CDR3 sequence is 11 residues long. Germline CDR1 is MNHNS and CDR2 is SASEGT. The V end was cut by 7 bases, the J end by 5 bases, with 9 bases between. CDR3 sequence (DNA): TGTGCCAGCACCTATCTCAACGAGCAGTACTTC. This translates into CASTYLNEQYF.

The V gene is TRBV2, the J gene TRBJ2-2; possibly TRBD2 for D (6 bases). This CDR3 region has 13 residues. Germline V gene lookup returns CDR1 SNHLY and CDR2 FYNNEI. Between the trimmed V and J ends, which lost 6 bases and 3 bases, there was a span of 8 bases. In nucleotides, the CDR3 is TGTGCCAGCAGGGAGGGGCACACCGGGGAGCTGTTTTTT. Encoded protein: CASREGHTGELFF.